This TCR beta chain emerged from a study of blood T cells in healthy people across ages. Per germline, CDR1 SQVTM and CDR2 ANQGSEA. The CDR3 loop spans 12 amino acids. Trimming stripped 2 bases from V and 3 bases from J, with 8 bases between. General study points: Whereas aged donors had fewer naive CD4+ cells, long-lived donors had more of them and higher diversity.

A J-beta primer mix and a sample-barcoded 5' primer were used in a second PCR of roughly 7 to 12 cycles. Each cDNA was tagged by a template-switch adaptor containing 12 random nucleotides. TCRdb reprocessed the 5' RACE reads via MiXCR and lists one record per CDR3 protein. This table holds some 700,000 distinct CDR3 sequences, over 20% found once. A remark on this clonotype: Its antigen is currently unknown.

The sequencing input was blood. The chain combines TRBV29-1 with TRBJ2-7, with D possibly TRBD2 on 5 matching bases. The receptor's source is a man in his sixties or seventies in good health. In nucleotides, the CDR3 is TGCAGCGTTGAATCGGGATTCTACGAGCAGTACTTC. Translation gives CSVESGFYEQYF.